The clone carrying this T cell receptor beta chain was counted only a few times. The antigen remains undetermined. V was cut by 1 base and J by 0 bases, with 8 bases left in between. The germline CDR1 and CDR2 sequences are SEHNR and FQNEAQ (reference sequence). The CDR3 runs to 15 residues. From the 5' RACE reads, TCRdb called clonotypes with MiXCR, one entry per CDR3 protein. This table has about 320,000 distinct CDR3 sequences, 11% appearing once. The data stem from a study of CD8 T cells in ankylosing spondylitis. Whole-study results and caveats: Earlier reports found some motif variants in synovial fluid and blood in reactive arthritis. What seemed typical of ankylosing spondylitis blood was a TCR beta motif built from about 8 highly homologous variants.

Material: blood, either unsorted or a sorted T cell fraction (not recorded which). The TCR sequence derives from a female donor with ankylosing spondylitis or in good health (not recorded which). The genes are TRBV7-9 and TRBJ2-3; D remains ambiguous. The CDR3 sequence is CASSLESLSTDTQYF. In DNA form, the CDR3 reads TGTGCCAGCAGCTTAGAAAGTCTCAGCACAGATACGCAGTATTTT.